This is a list of T cell receptor beta chains from one sample in a study of blood T cell repertoires in COVID-19. Some clones are missing from TCRdb's copy, which holds only in-frame ones; the method was immunoSEQ multiplex PCR. The sample contains around 49,000 clones, roughly 90% of which appear only once. Source material: peripheral blood. The receptors derive from a human donor in a cohort sampled during active COVID-19. CDR3s include the opening cysteine and the closing phenylalanine or tryptophan. Each record gives: V gene, D gene, clone size, CDR3 length, J gene, CDR3 DNA, CDR3 protein. The D gene is left open where the match is weak. Clone size is not always given. Where it is, it says once, few, many or a class for expanded clones.

V: TRBV18
D: NA
size: NA
length: 16
J: TRBJ1-3
DNA: TGTGCCAGCTCACCCGGCGGGCAGCACTCTGGAAACACCATATATTTT
CDR3: CASSPGGQHSGNTIYF

V: TRBV30
D: TRBD1
size: NA
length: 13
J: TRBJ1-2
DNA: TGTGCCTGGAGTATGGGACAGGGGGTTGGCTACACCTTC
CDR3: CAWSMGQGVGYTF

V: TRBV7-9
D: TRBD1
size: NA
length: 14
J: TRBJ1-4
DNA: TGTGCCAGCAGCCCGGACAGGGAAAATGAAAAACTGTTTTTT
CDR3: CASSPDRENEKLFF

V: TRBV5-5
D: NA
size: once
length: 16
J: TRBJ2-3
DNA: TGTGCCAGCAGCCTGAACGGGGGGCCCCGCCCAGATACGCAGTATTTT
CDR3: CASSLNGGPRPDTQYF

V: TRBV24-1
D: NA
size: NA
length: 17
J: TRBJ2-3
DNA: TGTGCCACCAGTGACCGTGACAGGATTCGATCCCCAGATACGCAGTATTTT
CDR3: CATSDRDRIRSPDTQYF

V: TRBV7-8
D: NA
size: few
length: 14
J: TRBJ1-3
DNA: TGTGCCAGCAGCGCGGGTGGGTTTGGAAACACCATATATTTT
CDR3: CASSAGGFGNTIYF

V: TRBV10-2
D: NA
size: NA
length: 15
J: TRBJ1-5
DNA: TGCGCCAGCAGTGAGTCGCGAGGGGAGGGTCAGCCCCAGCATTTT
CDR3: CASSESRGEGQPQHF

V: TRBV6-6
D: TRBD2
size: NA
length: 13
J: TRBJ2-3
DNA: TGTGCCAGCAGTTACGGGACTAGCGGGACATGGTATTTT
CDR3: CASSYGTSGTWYF

V: TRBV11-3
D: TRBD1
size: once
length: 16
J: TRBJ2-5
DNA: TGTGCCAGCAGCAAGATACAGGGGGCGAGGGACGAGACCCAGTACTTC
CDR3: CASSKIQGARDETQYF

V: TRBV7-9
D: NA
size: NA
length: 14
J: TRBJ2-3
DNA: TGTGCCGGGGCGTTAAGCGGGAGCACAGATACGCAGTATTTT
CDR3: CAGALSGSTDTQYF

V: TRBV10-3
D: NA
size: NA
length: 15
J: TRBJ1-5
DNA: TGTGCCATCAGTGGGGCAGGGGATAGCAATCAGCCCCAGCATTTT
CDR3: CAISGAGDSNQPQHF

V: TRBV2
D: TRBD1
size: NA
length: 16
J: TRBJ1-1
DNA: TGTGCCAGCAGTGGGGGGACAGTACTTATGAACACTGAAGCTTTCTTT
CDR3: CASSGGTVLMNTEAFF

V: TRBV7-9
D: TRBD1
size: once
length: 15
J: TRBJ2-5
DNA: TGTGCCAGCAGCCCCGGACAGGGCTATCAAGAGACCCAGTACTTC
CDR3: CASSPGQGYQETQYF

V: TRBV5-4
D: TRBD2
size: NA
length: 16
J: TRBJ2-3
DNA: TGTGCCAGCAGCAGTCTCGGGAGGGCCTTGACAGATACGCAGTATTTT
CDR3: CASSSLGRALTDTQYF

V: TRBV5-1
D: TRBD2
size: NA
length: 17
J: TRBJ2-1
DNA: TGCGCCAGCAGCCCGGCTGGGCTAGCGGGGGGGCTAGATGAGCAGTTCTTC
CDR3: CASSPAGLAGGLDEQFF

V: TRBV7-2
D: TRBD2
size: once
length: 16
J: TRBJ2-7
DNA: TGTGCCAGCAGTCCACCGGGACTAACTTTCTCCTACGAGCAGTACTTC
CDR3: CASSPPGLTFSYEQYF

V: TRBV3-1/TRBV3-2
D: NA
size: NA
length: 15
J: TRBJ2-3
DNA: TGTGCCAGCAGCCAAGGGTCGGCTAGGAAAGATACGCAGTATTTT
CDR3: CASSQGSARKDTQYF

V: TRBV2
D: TRBD1
size: NA
length: 14
J: TRBJ1-1
DNA: TGTGCCAGCGGTCCACAGGGGATAAATACTGAAGCTTTCTTT
CDR3: CASGPQGINTEAFF

V: TRBV6-5
D: TRBD1
size: NA
length: 14
J: TRBJ1-1
DNA: TGTGCCAGCAGTTTCGGGACAGCGAACACTGAAGCTTTCTTT
CDR3: CASSFGTANTEAFF

V: TRBV12-3/TRBV12-4
D: NA
size: NA
length: 13
J: TRBJ2-5
DNA: TGTGCCAGCAGTCCCCAGGAGGCGGAGACCCAGTACTTC
CDR3: CASSPQEAETQYF

V: TRBV7-2
D: NA
size: once
length: 17
J: TRBJ1-2
DNA: TGTGCCAGCAGCCGCGACAGGCCAGTCGTAACGAACTATGGCTACACCTTC
CDR3: CASSRDRPVVTNYGYTF

V: TRBV3-1/TRBV3-2
D: NA
size: NA
length: 15
J: TRBJ2-1
DNA: TGTGCCAGCAGCCAAGACACAGTCACCTACAATGAGCAGTTCTTC
CDR3: CASSQDTVTYNEQFF

V: TRBV5-4
D: TRBD2
size: NA
length: 14
J: TRBJ2-3
DNA: TGTGCCAGCAGCTTGGAGCGGGGAGGAGATACGCAGTATTTT
CDR3: CASSLERGGDTQYF

V: TRBV9
D: TRBD1
size: NA
length: 16
J: TRBJ2-1
DNA: TGTGCCAGCAGCGTCCATTCCGGGACAGGGGGAAATGAGCAGTTCTTC
CDR3: CASSVHSGTGGNEQFF

V: TRBV6-5
D: TRBD1
size: NA
length: 13
J: TRBJ1-2
DNA: TGTGCCAGCAGGGGGGACAGACCATACGGCTACACCTTC
CDR3: CASRGDRPYGYTF

V: TRBV5-1
D: TRBD1
size: NA
length: 14
J: TRBJ1-2
DNA: TGCGCCAGCAGCTTGGCGCAGGGGGAGCGCGGCTACACCTTC
CDR3: CASSLAQGERGYTF

V: TRBV15
D: NA
size: NA
length: 13
J: TRBJ2-7
DNA: TGTGCCACCAGCATCAACAGGGCCTACGAGCAGTACTTC
CDR3: CATSINRAYEQYF

V: TRBV28
D: TRBD2
size: once
length: 17
J: TRBJ2-2
DNA: TGTGCCAGCAGTTACCTCGTACTAGCGGCTAACACCGGGGAGCTGTTTTTT
CDR3: CASSYLVLAANTGELFF

V: TRBV7-2
D: NA
size: few
length: 15
J: TRBJ2-2
DNA: TGTGCCAGCAGCTTACCAGGCGAAAGTACCGGGGAGCTGTTTTTT
CDR3: CASSLPGESTGELFF

V: TRBV28
D: NA
size: NA
length: 14
J: TRBJ2-2
DNA: TGTGCCAGCACCTATACCGTCCGAACCGGGGAGCTGTTTTTT
CDR3: CASTYTVRTGELFF

V: TRBV29-1
D: TRBD1
size: NA
length: 12
J: TRBJ1-2
DNA: TGCAGCGTTGGGACAGGGAACTATGGCTACACCTTC
CDR3: CSVGTGNYGYTF

V: TRBV5-5
D: TRBD2
size: NA
length: 15
J: TRBJ2-3
DNA: TGTGCCAGCAGCTTGCTAGCGGGAGCCCAAGATACGCAGTATTTT
CDR3: CASSLLAGAQDTQYF

V: TRBV19
D: TRBD1
size: NA
length: 18
J: TRBJ2-3
DNA: TGTGCCAGTAGTATTTTCGCGTGGGGACAGTCTAGTGCAGATACGCAGTATTTT
CDR3: CASSIFAWGQSSADTQYF

V: TRBV7-3
D: TRBD1
size: NA
length: 15
J: TRBJ1-1
DNA: TGTGCCAGCAGCCCTTCGGGGGACAGATACACTGAAGCTTTCTTT
CDR3: CASSPSGDRYTEAFF

V: TRBV5-6
D: NA
size: NA
length: 13
J: TRBJ2-5
DNA: TGTGCCAGCAGCTTAGGACAGCAAGAGACCCAGTACTTC
CDR3: CASSLGQQETQYF

V: TRBV21-1
D: NA
size: NA
length: 15
J: TRBJ2-2
DNA: TGTGCCAGCAGCCATAACACGGGAAACACCGGGGAGCTGTTTTTT
CDR3: CASSHNTGNTGELFF

V: TRBV7-2
D: TRBD1
size: NA
length: 16
J: TRBJ2-1
DNA: TGTGCCAGCAGCCCCACCGGGACAGTCGCTCACAATGAGCAGTTCTTC
CDR3: CASSPTGTVAHNEQFF

V: TRBV5-1
D: NA
size: NA
length: 13
J: TRBJ2-1
DNA: TGCGCCAGCAGCTTGGCGCAGGGCACTGAGCAGTTCTTC
CDR3: CASSLAQGTEQFF

V: TRBV7-6
D: NA
size: NA
length: 16
J: TRBJ2-1
DNA: TGTGCCAGCAGCTTAGAAGCGAGGAGCTCCTACAATGAGCAGTTCTTC
CDR3: CASSLEARSSYNEQFF

V: TRBV7-9
D: NA
size: NA
length: 13
J: TRBJ2-3
DNA: TGTGCCAGCAGCCCTAAGGCGGTACATACGCAGTATTTT
CDR3: CASSPKAVHTQYF

V: TRBV10-3
D: NA
size: NA
length: 18
J: TRBJ1-3
DNA: TGTGCCATCAGTGAGTCGTTTGTCAGGACAGCCTCTGGAAACACCATATATTTT
CDR3: CAISESFVRTASGNTIYF

V: TRBV6-5
D: NA
size: NA
length: 11
J: TRBJ1-2
DNA: TGTGCCAGCAGTCGGGGGGGCGGCTACACCTTC
CDR3: CASSRGGGYTF

V: TRBV19
D: TRBD1
size: NA
length: 14
J: TRBJ2-1
DNA: TGTGCCAGTAGACGGGACAGGGTTTACAATGAGCAGTTCTTC
CDR3: CASRRDRVYNEQFF

V: TRBV4-3
D: NA
size: once
length: 12
J: TRBJ2-7
DNA: TGCGCCAGCAGCAGGGGGGGCCGGGAGCAGTACTTC
CDR3: CASSRGGREQYF

V: TRBV5-4
D: TRBD1
size: NA
length: 16
J: TRBJ1-6
DNA: TGTGCCAGCAGCTTGGCCCGAGACAGGGGAAATTCACCCCTCCACTTT
CDR3: CASSLARDRGNSPLHF

V: TRBV28
D: NA
size: NA
length: 14
J: TRBJ1-2
DNA: TGTGCCAGCAGTTTACAGGGGATATCCTATGGCTACACCTTC
CDR3: CASSLQGISYGYTF

V: TRBV9
D: TRBD2
size: NA
length: 15
J: TRBJ2-3
DNA: TGTGCCAGCAGCCCCGTGGTGGCGGGAGAAGATACGCAGTATTTT
CDR3: CASSPVVAGEDTQYF

V: TRBV3-1/TRBV3-2
D: TRBD1
size: NA
length: 16
J: TRBJ1-6
DNA: TGTGCCAGCAGCCAACACGACAGGGGGCGGAATTCACCCCTCCACTTT
CDR3: CASSQHDRGRNSPLHF